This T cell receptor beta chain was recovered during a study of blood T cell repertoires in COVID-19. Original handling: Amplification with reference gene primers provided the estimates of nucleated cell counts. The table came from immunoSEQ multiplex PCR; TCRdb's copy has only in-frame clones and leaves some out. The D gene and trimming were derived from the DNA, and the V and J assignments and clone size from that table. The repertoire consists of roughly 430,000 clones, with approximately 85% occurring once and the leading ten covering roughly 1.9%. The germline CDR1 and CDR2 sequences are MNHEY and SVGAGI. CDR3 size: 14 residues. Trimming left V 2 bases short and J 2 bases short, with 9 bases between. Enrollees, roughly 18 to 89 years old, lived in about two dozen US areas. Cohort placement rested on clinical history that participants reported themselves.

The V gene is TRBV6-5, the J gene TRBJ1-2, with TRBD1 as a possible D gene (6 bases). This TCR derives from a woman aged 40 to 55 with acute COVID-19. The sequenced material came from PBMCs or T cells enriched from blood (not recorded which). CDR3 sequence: CASSYQTGNYGYTF. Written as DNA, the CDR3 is TGTGCCAGCAGTTACCAAACAGGGAACTATGGCTACACCTTC.